These T cell receptor beta chains were read from a single sample in a study of T cell responses to AZD1222 COVID-19 vaccine. Here immunoSEQ multiplex PCR was the method, and the copy in TCRdb shows in-frame clones only, minus some. The sample consists of roughly 180,000 clones, around 90% of them appearing once. The specimen comprised peripheral blood, sampled 28 days after the second AZD1222 dose. Receptors were obtained from an adult who received the AZD1222 COVID-19 vaccine. Each CDR3 is given with its conserved first and last residue. The D gene is left open where the match is weak. Not every row has a clone size; where given, it reads once, few, many or a size class.

>TRBV9|-|TRBJ1-2|once
TGTGCCAGCAGCGTAGGCAGGGATAACTATGGCTACACCTTC
CASSVGRDNYGYTF
>TRBV7-9|TRBD1|TRBJ2-5|-
TGTGCCAGCAGCTCCGGACAGGGAGGACAAGAGACCCAGTACTTC
CASSSGQGGQETQYF
>TRBV7-3|-|TRBJ1-6|-
TGTGCCAGCAGTTCCGACAGGTCCTATAATTCACCCCTCCACTTT
CASSSDRSYNSPLHF
>TRBV28|-|TRBJ1-2|-
TGTGCCAGCAGTTTGGGTCCTGGGGCCAACATCGTCTATGGCTACACCTTC
CASSLGPGANIVYGYTF
>TRBV5-6|TRBD1|TRBJ1-5|-
TGTGCCAGCAGCAGGGGACAGGGGGACAATCAGCCCCAGCATTTT
CASSRGQGDNQPQHF
>TRBV5-1|TRBD2|TRBJ2-7|-
TGCGCCAGCAGCTTGATCGCGACTAGCGGGAGAAGAGACGAGCAGTACTTC
CASSLIATSGRRDEQYF
>TRBV6-5|-|TRBJ2-7|few
TGTGCCACCAAGAAGGCCCACATCTACGAGCAGTACTTC
CATKKAHIYEQYF
>TRBV4-2|-|TRBJ2-5|-
TGTGCCAGCAGCCAGAGACAAGAGACCCAGTACTTC
CASSQRQETQYF
>TRBV7-9|-|TRBJ1-1|-
TGTGCCAGCAGCAGAGGGCAACCTCCGGCTGAAGCTTTCTTT
CASSRGQPPAEAFF
>TRBV9|-|TRBJ1-6|-
TGTGCCAGCAGCGTAGATGAGGGCAGGGCTTCACCCCTCCACTTT
CASSVDEGRASPLHF
>TRBV6-5|-|TRBJ1-2|-
TGTGCCAGCAGCCCGCGGCAAAACTATGGCTACACCTTC
CASSPRQNYGYTF
>TRBV6-6|-|TRBJ1-1|-
TGTGCCAGCAGTTACTTAGGCGGCACTGAAGCTTTCTTT
CASSYLGGTEAFF
>TRBV7-2|-|TRBJ1-1|-
TGTGCCAGCAGCTTAATAGGAACAGGACCCTCTGAAGCTTTCTTT
CASSLIGTGPSEAFF
>TRBV13|-|TRBJ2-1|-
TGTGCCAGCAGCCCCCAGAGGTTGCGGTTCGACAATGAGCAGTTCTTC
CASSPQRLRFDNEQFF
>TRBV7-3|-|TRBJ1-6|-
TGTGCCAGCAGCCACGGGACGGAGAATTCACCCCTCCACTTT
CASSHGTENSPLHF
>TRBV11-2|TRBD2|TRBJ2-1|once
TGTGCCAGCAGCTTCGGGACTAGCGGGAAGTATGGTGAGCAGTTCTTC
CASSFGTSGKYGEQFF
>TRBV9|-|TRBJ1-2|-
TGTGCCAGCAGCGCGGGGGCTAACTATGGCTACACCTTC
CASSAGANYGYTF
>TRBV5-1|-|TRBJ1-5|-
TGCGCCAGCAGCTTGATGGGGGGGTCCAATCAGCCCCAGCATTTT
CASSLMGGSNQPQHF
>TRBV19|TRBD1|TRBJ1-1|-
TGTGCCAGTAGTATATGGGGAACAGGGGACACTGAAGCTTTCTTT
CASSIWGTGDTEAFF
>TRBV10-3|-|TRBJ2-7|-
TGTGCCATCAGTGCTGTAGCCGGGGCCGATACCTTC
CAISAVAGADTF